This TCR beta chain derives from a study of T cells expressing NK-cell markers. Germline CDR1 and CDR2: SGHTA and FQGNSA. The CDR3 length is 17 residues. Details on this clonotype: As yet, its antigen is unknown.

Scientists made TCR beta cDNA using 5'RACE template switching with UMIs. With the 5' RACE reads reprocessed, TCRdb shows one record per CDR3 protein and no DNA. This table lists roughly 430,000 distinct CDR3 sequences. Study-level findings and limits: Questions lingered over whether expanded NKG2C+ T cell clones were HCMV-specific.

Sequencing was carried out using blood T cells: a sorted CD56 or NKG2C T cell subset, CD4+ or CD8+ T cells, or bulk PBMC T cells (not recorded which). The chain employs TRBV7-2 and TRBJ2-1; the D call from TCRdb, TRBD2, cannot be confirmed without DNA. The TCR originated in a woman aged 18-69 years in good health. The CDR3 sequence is CASSLMDFASGTSEQFF. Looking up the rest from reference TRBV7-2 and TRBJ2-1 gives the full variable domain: GAGVSQSPSNKVTEKGKDVELRCDPISGHTALYWYRQSLGQGLEFLIYFQGNSAPDKSGLPSDRFSAERTGGSVSTLTIQRTQQEDSAVYLCASSLMDFASGTSEQFFGPGTRLTVL.